These T cell receptor beta chains were read from a single sample in a study of CD8 T cells in ankylosing spondylitis. TCRdb analysed the 5' RACE reads with MiXCR anew, one entry per CDR3 protein. The sample records around 230,000 distinct CDR3 sequences, over 7% being singletons. Sequenced input: blood, either unsorted or a sorted T cell fraction (not recorded which). These receptors came from a female donor with ankylosing spondylitis or in good health (not recorded which). Both conserved end residues are part of each CDR3. The order of the fields is V gene, J gene, D gene, clone size, CDR3 DNA, CDR3 protein. A D gene is named only where the DNA matches it firmly. Where a row states a size, it is once, few, many or the class of an expanded clone; other rows omit it.

TRBV6-2/TRBV6-3	TRBJ2-2	.	many	TGTGCCAGCAGCGGGATCAACACCGGGGAGCTGTTTTTT	CASSGINTGELFF
TRBV5-6	TRBJ2-7	.	many	TGTGCCAGCAGCGCGGGACCGACCTCCTACGAGCAGTACTTC	CASSAGPTSYEQYF
TRBV12-3/TRBV12-4	TRBJ2-3	.	many	TGTGCCAGCAGTTTGTCTGTATCCACAGATACGCAGTATTTT	CASSLSVSTDTQYF
TRBV7-7	TRBJ1-5	.	many	TGTGCTAGCAGCCTAAACTTGGATCAGCCCCAGCATTTT	CASSLNLDQPQHF
TRBV18	TRBJ2-3	.	few	TGTGCCAGCTCACCAGGAGGAACCACAGATACGCAGTATTTT	CASSPGGTTDTQYF
TRBV20-1	TRBJ2-1	TRBD2	many	TGCAGTGCTAGAGAGGGACTAGCGGGAAATCTTAAGTGGAATGAGCAGTTCTTC	CSAREGLAGNLKWNEQFF
TRBV14	TRBJ2-1	TRBD2	many	TGTGCCAGCAGCGTCCTAGCGGCTAGCTCCTACAATGAGCAGTTCTTC	CASSVLAASSYNEQFF
TRBV6-5	TRBJ1-2	.	many	TGTGCCAGCAGTTACGACGGATCAAGGCGCTACACCTTC	CASSYDGSRRYTF
TRBV28	TRBJ2-7	.	many	TGTGCCAGCAGTTCAGCGCCTTTGACCTACGAGCAGTACTTC	CASSSAPLTYEQYF
TRBV5-1	TRBJ2-7	.	many	TGCGCCAGCAGCCCTTACAGTGGCCTTACCTACGAGCAGTACTTC	CASSPYSGLTYEQYF
TRBV7-2	TRBJ2-1	TRBD2	few	TGTGCCAGCAGCTACCCGGGACTAGTCCCGTACAATGAGCAGTTCTTC	CASSYPGLVPYNEQFF
TRBV29-1	TRBJ2-3	.	many	TGCAGCGTTGGGGGGGATAAAGATACGCAGTATTTT	CSVGGDKDTQYF
TRBV7-2	TRBJ2-7	TRBD2	.	TGTGCCAGCAGCTCTAGCGGCCCCTACGAGCAGTACTTC	CASSSSGPYEQYF
TRBV7-6	TRBJ2-3	TRBD2	few	TGTGCCAGCAGCTTAGGTGGACTAGCGGGAGTTATGGATACGCAGTATTTT	CASSLGGLAGVMDTQYF
TRBV4-3	TRBJ2-7	.	many	TGCGCCAGCAGCCAAGACATTACCTACGAGCAGTACTTC	CASSQDITYEQYF
TRBV28	TRBJ1-1	.	many	TGTGCCAGCGGCCCGGGCTACGGCGCTCGAGCTTTCTTT	CASGPGYGARAFF
TRBV7-9	TRBJ2-1	.	many	TGTGCCAGCAGCCCACCCGGGGCGGGTTCCTACAATGAGCAGTTCTTC	CASSPPGAGSYNEQFF
TRBV29-1	TRBJ2-2	.	many	TGCAGCGGGTTAGTCGTCGACACCGGGGAGCTGTTTTTT	CSGLVVDTGELFF
TRBV7-2	TRBJ2-7	TRBD1	.	TGTGCCAGCAGCTTAGCAGGGACAGGGATGGCCTACGAGCAGCACTTC	CASSLAGTGMAYEQHF
TRBV29-1	TRBJ2-3	.	many	TGCAGCGTTGTTAAAAAAGGGGAGACAGATACGCAGTATTTT	CSVVKKGETDTQYF
TRBV12-3/TRBV12-4	TRBJ2-5	.	few	TGTGCCAGCACCAAATTGGGAGAGACCCAGTACTTC	CASTKLGETQYF
TRBV5-4	TRBJ2-1	.	many	TGTGCCAGCAGCTTGGGTCCGGGAGTCCTACGCAATGAGCAGTTCTTC	CASSLGPGVLRNEQFF
TRBV5-1	TRBJ2-3	.	many	TGCGCCAGCAGCTTGGTGCAGAAGAGTTCGGATACGCAGTATTTT	CASSLVQKSSDTQYF
TRBV29-1	TRBJ1-1	.	many	TGCAGCGTTCGAGTGGCGGGGTCCAACACTGAAGCTTTCTTT	CSVRVAGSNTEAFF
TRBV7-2	TRBJ2-1	.	many	TGTGCCAGCAGCCTTTCTAGCGATGAGCAGTTCTTC	CASSLSSDEQFF
TRBV20-1	TRBJ1-2	TRBD1	many	TGCAGTGCTAGAGCTGGACAGGGTTACTATGGCTACACCTTC	CSARAGQGYYGYTF
TRBV9	TRBJ1-1	.	many	TGTGCCAGCAGCGTGCACAGTCTGAACACTGAAGCTTTCTTT	CASSVHSLNTEAFF
TRBV15	TRBJ2-1	.	many	TGTGCCACCAGCGGCGACAGAAGCTCCTACAATGAGCAGTTCTTC	CATSGDRSSYNEQFF
TRBV9	TRBJ2-3	.	many	TGTGCCAGCAGCGGGGAAGGGGATACGCAGTATTTT	CASSGEGDTQYF
TRBV15	TRBJ2-1	.	many	TGTGCCACCAGCAGAGATATTGACCGGGTGGTCCCTAACAATGAGCAGTTCTTC	CATSRDIDRVVPNNEQFF
TRBV7-2	TRBJ2-1	.	.	TGTGCCAGCAGCCGGCCGGAGGGGACCTACAATGAGCAGTTCTTC	CASSRPEGTYNEQFF
TRBV6-1	TRBJ2-3	.	many	TGTGCCAGCAGTCCCCTCAGAGAAGATACGCAGTATTTT	CASSPLREDTQYF
TRBV20-1	TRBJ1-1	.	many	TGCAGTGCTGCCCGGACAGCAAACACTGAAGCTTTCTTT	CSAARTANTEAFF
TRBV5-4	TRBJ2-1	.	few	TGTGCCAGCAGCCGGACGGATTCCTACAATGAGCAGTTCTTC	CASSRTDSYNEQFF
TRBV12-3/TRBV12-4	TRBJ1-6	.	.	TGTGCCAGCTGTTTATTAGGGGACCAGGGGTCCTATAATTCACCCCTCCACTTT	CASCLLGDQGSYNSPLHF
TRBV6-2/TRBV6-3	TRBJ2-4	.	many	TGTGCCAGCAACCATGCAGGTGGTAAAAACATTCAGTACTTC	CASNHAGGKNIQYF
TRBV20-1	TRBJ2-3	TRBD2	many	TGCAGTGCTACCCCTAACCTAGCGGGAGGGCCAACAGATACGCAGTATTTT	CSATPNLAGGPTDTQYF
TRBV4-3	TRBJ2-3	.	many	TGCGCCAGCAGCCGATACAGCACAGATACGCAGTATTTT	CASSRYSTDTQYF
TRBV2	TRBJ1-5	.	.	TGTGCCAGCAACCCCCAAGCCAGCCTAACCGGGCCCCAGCATTTT	CASNPQASLTGPQHF
TRBV12-5	TRBJ2-7	.	many	TGTGCTAGTGGTTTGGTACTATCGGGCTTCCCCTACGAGCAGTACTTC	CASGLVLSGFPYEQYF
TRBV28	TRBJ2-3	.	many	TGTGCCAGCGGGTCGGCGGCTAGCACAGATACGCAGTATTTT	CASGSAASTDTQYF
TRBV4-2	TRBJ2-1	TRBD2	.	TGTGCCAGCAGCCTCTATCGCACTAGCGGGACCCCCTACAATGAGCAGTTCTTC	CASSLYRTSGTPYNEQFF
TRBV20-1	TRBJ2-7	TRBD2	many	TGCAGTGCTAGGCCTAGCGGGGACTCCTACGAGCAGTACTTC	CSARPSGDSYEQYF
TRBV7-8	TRBJ2-5	TRBD1	many	TGTGCCAGCAGCCAGGACAGGGGGACCTCCGGGGAGACCCAGTACTTC	CASSQDRGTSGETQYF
TRBV7-2	TRBJ2-5	TRBD1	.	TGTGCCAGCAGCCGCTCCGGGACAGGACAAGAGACCCAGTACTTC	CASSRSGTGQETQYF
TRBV20-1	TRBJ2-7	.	.	TGCAGTGCTAGAGGAGGGAGTCGCTCCTACGAGCAGTACTTC	CSARGGSRSYEQYF
TRBV7-9	TRBJ2-2	TRBD2	many	TGTGCCAGCAGCTCGGGGACTAGCGATTCCGGGGAGCTGTTTTTT	CASSSGTSDSGELFF
TRBV7-2	TRBJ2-7	.	once	TGTGCCAGCAGCTTTGGCGGGTCCGTTTCCGAGCAGTACTTC	CASSFGGSVSEQYF
TRBV5-5	TRBJ1-1	TRBD1	many	TGTGCCAGCAAGGGTGGACAGGATAACACTGAAGCTTTCTTT	CASKGGQDNTEAFF
TRBV10-2	TRBJ2-4	TRBD1	many	TGCGCCAGCAGGATACAGGGGATGGTCAAAAACATTCAGTACTTC	CASRIQGMVKNIQYF
TRBV28	TRBJ1-2	.	many	TGTGCCAGCAGTCCCCAGACCGGGGAATTCTATGGCTACACCTTC	CASSPQTGEFYGYTF
TRBV29-1	TRBJ2-2	TRBD2	many	TGCAGCGTCAGTACTAGCGGGACCGGGGAGCTGTTTTTT	CSVSTSGTGELFF